Listed below are T cell receptor beta chains from one sample, sequenced in a study of T-cell reconstitution after alpha-beta-depleted transplantation in children. TCRdb passed the PCR reads through MiXCR, listing each CDR3 protein once. The data show some 75,000 distinct CDR3 sequences, about 6.7% seen once. This sample comprised PBMCs from the stem cell graft donor, obtained from the stem cell graft. These receptors all come from a human donor who donated a stem cell graft to a child with acute lymphoblastic leukemia. Both conserved end residues are part of each CDR3. A D gene is named only where the DNA matches it firmly. Not all rows give a size; the values are once, few, many and, for expanded clones, a class.

V: TRBV5-1
J: TRBJ2-3
size: many
D: NA
DNA: TGCGCCAGCAGCGTAGGGACCTCAGATACGCAGTATTTT
CDR3: CASSVGTSDTQYF

V: TRBV20-1
J: TRBJ1-2
size: many
D: NA
DNA: TGCAGTGCTAGACCCCCTTGGGACGGGGATGGCTACACCTTC
CDR3: CSARPPWDGDGYTF

V: TRBV28
J: TRBJ2-6
size: many
D: TRBD1
DNA: TGTGCCAGCAGGCGGGACAGGGGGCGGGTGGGGGCCAACGTCCTGACTTTC
CDR3: CASRRDRGRVGANVLTF

V: TRBV5-1
J: TRBJ2-7
size: many
D: TRBD1
DNA: TGCGCCAGCAAGGGACAGACCAGCTCCTACGAGCAGTACTTC
CDR3: CASKGQTSSYEQYF

V: TRBV12-3/TRBV12-4
J: TRBJ2-4
size: few
D: TRBD2
DNA: TGTGCCAGCAGCCGAGTTTCTCTAGCGGGAGACATTCAGTACTTC
CDR3: CASSRVSLAGDIQYF

V: TRBV3-1
J: TRBJ2-3
size: many
D: NA
DNA: TGTGCCAGCAGCCAAGTCGAGACGAAATACACAGATACGCAGTATTTT
CDR3: CASSQVETKYTDTQYF

V: TRBV7-7
J: TRBJ2-5
size: many
D: NA
DNA: TGTGCTAGCAGCTTAGGCCTAGCAGACCAAGAGACCCAGTACTTC
CDR3: CASSLGLADQETQYF

V: TRBV4-3
J: TRBJ1-1
size: many
D: NA
DNA: TGCGCCAGCAGCCAAGTCGGAGACGGGAGGAACACTGAAGCTTTCTTT
CDR3: CASSQVGDGRNTEAFF

V: TRBV27
J: TRBJ1-1
size: NA
D: NA
DNA: TGTGCCAGCAGCCAACCCGGGGGGTTAGGAACTGAAGCTTTCTTT
CDR3: CASSQPGGLGTEAFF

V: TRBV5-6
J: TRBJ2-4
size: many
D: TRBD2
DNA: TGTGCCAGCAGCTTTCGGGGGGTCGTGGCCAAAAACATTCAGTACTTC
CDR3: CASSFRGVVAKNIQYF

V: TRBV5-5
J: TRBJ2-5
size: NA
D: TRBD1
DNA: TGTGCCAGCAGCCTTTCCAGGGGGCAAGAGACCCAGTACTTC
CDR3: CASSLSRGQETQYF

V: TRBV20-1
J: TRBJ2-7
size: few
D: TRBD2
DNA: TGCAGTGCTAGAGATCTTTATTCTCGCGGGAGCTCCTACGAGCAGTACTTC
CDR3: CSARDLYSRGSSYEQYF

V: TRBV27
J: TRBJ1-6
size: NA
D: NA
DNA: TGTGCCAGCAGTTTACGTCAGGGCTCTGGAACACCCCTCCACTTT
CDR3: CASSLRQGSGTPLHF

V: TRBV6-5
J: TRBJ1-1
size: many
D: NA
DNA: TGTGCCAGCAGTTACCCACCAACGGGTCCAACGGACACTGAAGCTTTCTTT
CDR3: CASSYPPTGPTDTEAFF

V: TRBV28
J: TRBJ1-6
size: many
D: TRBD1
DNA: TGTGCCAGCAGTTTCGAGCAGGGGGATAGCTCCTATAATTCACCCCTCCACTTT
CDR3: CASSFEQGDSSYNSPLHF